This entry describes one T cell receptor (beta chain). Its specificity is not known. This record belongs to a study of cytomegalovirus exposure and HLA in healthy donors. The wider study: Unique TCR beta sequences numbering approximately 120 million came from about 179 million T cells in an earlier analysis.

The PCR was carried out with 60 Vbeta primers and 13 Jbeta primers. Measured with immunoSEQ multiplex PCR; TCRdb has only the in-frame clones, and not every one. The table has some 120,000 clones, roughly 80% seen once; the top ten hold about 3.5%. The V segment lost 1 base and the J segment 0 bases; nucleotides outside the gene matches: 2. This CDR3 has 17 residues. Germline-derived CDR1 and CDR2 are MGHRA and YSYEKL. Regarding the study as a whole: An analysis that was carried out later associated 16,951 TCR beta sequences with HLA alleles at 0.05 false discovery rate. Three of the chains that were CMV-associated were confirmed in vitro to be specific for CMV antigens. Serostatus for CMV was the only available immune exposure information.

Material: PBMCs. This rearrangement joins TRBV4-1 to TRBJ2-6; TRBD1 matches at 8 bases. The clonotype originates from a man aged 25-45 years in good health and CMV-seronegative. The CDR3 loop is CASSQGQGSSGANVLTF. The CDR3 DNA reads TGCGCCAGCAGCCAAGGACAGGGGAGCTCTGGGGCCAACGTCCTGACTTTC.